Shown below are 13 T cell receptor beta chains from a single sample sequenced in a study of blood T cell repertoires in COVID-19. Libraries were prepared by immunoSEQ multiplex PCR; TCRdb keeps only in-frame clonotypes and omits some of them. The data contain some 220,000 clones, 80% to 85% of them seen just once; the ten biggest clones take up less than 20%. The sequenced sample was peripheral blood. The source is an elderly woman with active or convalescent COVID-19.

The chain recombines TRBV9 with TRBJ2-7; TRBD1 matches 10 bases. The CDR3 length is 15 residues. CDR1 is SGDLS, CDR2 YYNGEE, per germline. After removal of 4 bases from V and 2 bases from J, the junction contained 6 bases not matched to a gene. CDR3 sequence reads: CASSPRDRGPYEQYF. The DNA of the CDR3 is TGTGCCAGCAGCCCCCGGGACAGGGGCCCCTACGAGCAGTACTTC.

The gene calls are TRBV6-5 and TRBJ2-1; 13 bases are shared with TRBD2. The J segment lost 4 bases and the V segment lost 5 bases, leaving 2 bases of the junction unmatched. The CDR3 has 15 amino acids. Germline lookup yields CDR1 MNHEY and CDR2 SVGAGI. The CDR3: CASSRTSGSYNEQFF. DNA for the CDR3: TGTGCCAGCAGTCGGACTAGCGGGAGTTACAATGAGCAGTTCTTC.

This clone was seen a handful of times. The rearrangement links TRBV5-1 to TRBJ1-5; 7 bases match TRBD1. The V segment lost 0 bases and the J segment 4 bases; nucleotides outside the gene matches: 4. CDR3 length: 15 residues. Germline V gene data show CDR1 as SGHRS and CDR2 as YFSETQ. The CDR3 is CASSLGQGLNQPQHF. CDR3 sequence (DNA): TGCGCCAGCAGCTTGGGACAGGGATTAAATCAGCCCCAGCATTTT.

The chain employs TRBV9 and TRBJ2-7, with TRBD2 as a possible D gene (6 bases). The CDR3 spans 14 residues. CDR1 and CDR2 (germline): SGDLS, YYNGEE. V lost 4 bases and J lost 6, with 17 bases in between. The CDR3 region has the DNA TGTGCCAGCAGCCGAATGACGGGGGACGGCGAGCAGTACTTC. Translating it yields CASSRMTGDGEQYF.

The chain combines TRBV14 with TRBJ2-3; 12 bases are a match to TRBD2. Germline assignment: CDR1 SGHDN and CDR2 FVKESK. The CDR3 has 16 residues. Germline trimming cut 4 bases from V and 1 base from J; bases unmatched to any gene: 3. This chain's CDR3 is CASSPLAGGRTDTQYF. CDR3 bases: TGTGCCAGCAGCCCACTAGCGGGGGGCCGCACAGATACGCAGTATTTT.

The rearrangement uses TRBV30 and TRBJ1-1, with a weak D call TRBD1 (5 bases). V lost 2 bases and J 6 bases, leaving 13 bases between the germline ends. In germline, CDR1 is GTSNPN, CDR2 SVGIG (reference sequence). The CDR3 has 13 residues. The CDR3 DNA follows: TGTGCCTGGAGTACAGGACTAGGCGCTGAAGCTTTCTTT. As protein: CAWSTGLGAEAFF.

The chain links TRBV18 to TRBJ1-2, with 7 bases identical to TRBD1. The CDR3 runs 15 residues. Germline V gives CDR1 KGHSH, CDR2 LQKENI. Losses at the gene ends were 2 bases for V and 2 bases for J; bases not matched to a gene: 5. The DNA of the CDR3 is TGTGCCAGCTCACCATCCGGACAGGCGAACTATGGCTACACCTTC. Encoded protein: CASSPSGQANYGYTF.

This clone is a singleton in its sample. This chain links TRBV9 with TRBJ2-7; D possibly corresponds to TRBD2 (5 bases). Trimming cost V 0 bases and J 7 bases, with 17 bases left between them. This CDR3 has 15 residues. Germline V gene sequence: CDR1 SGDLS, CDR2 YYNGEE. This CDR3 is CASSVGRTSLSEQYF. The CDR3 nucleotides are TGTGCCAGCAGCGTAGGGAGGACTTCCCTCTCAGAGCAGTACTTC.

The V gene is TRBV7-2, the J gene TRBJ2-7, with TRBD1 matching 8 bases. V was clipped by 5 bases and J by 3 bases; unmatched bases: 9. The CDR3 has 15 residues. Germline V gene sequence: CDR1 SGHTA, CDR2 FQGNSA. CDR3: CASSPLRGRLYEQYF. The DNA for the CDR3 is TGTGCCAGCAGCCCCCTCAGGGGGCGCCTCTACGAGCAGTACTTC.

The chain joins TRBV19 to TRBJ2-3; 10 bases map to TRBD1. The CDR3 totals 14 residues. Germline V gene sequence: CDR1 LNHDA, CDR2 SQIVND (reference sequence). V was pared by 5 bases and J by 3 bases, with 2 bases of the junction left unmatched. CDR3 bases: TGTGCCAGTAGTCCGGGACAGGGGACAGATACGCAGTATTTT. This sequence encodes CASSPGQGTDTQYF.

V gene TRBV6-5 combines with J gene TRBJ2-6, with TRBD1 matching 7 bases. Germline CDR1 is MNHEY and CDR2 is SVGAGI. The CDR3 totals 15 residues. J gave up 2 bases and V 4 bases, and 2 bases lay outside the gene matches. The CDR3 nucleotides read TGTGCCAGCAGTTCCCAGGGGGCTGGGGCCAACGTCCTGACTTTC. It codes for CASSSQGAGANVLTF.

The rearrangement links TRBV18 to TRBJ2-3, with 14 bases fitting TRBD2. CDR1 KGHSH and CDR2 LQKENI come from the germline V gene. The J segment lost 4 bases and the V segment lost 3 bases, leaving 3 bases of the junction unmatched. The CDR3 contains 16 residues. CDR3 DNA: TGTGCCAGCTCACCCAGACTAGCGGGGGGGCCAGATACGCAGTATTTT. Translating it yields CASSPRLAGGPDTQYF.

The chain couples TRBV9 to TRBJ2-6, with D unclear. Germline lookup yields CDR1 SGDLS and CDR2 YYNGEE. This CDR3 is built from 15 residues. The V end was cut by 1 base, the J end by 2 bases, with 7 bases between. In DNA, the CDR3 is TGTGCCAGCAGCGTATTCCCTGCTGGGGCCAACGTCCTGACTTTC. Translating gives CASSVFPAGANVLTF.